This T cell receptor (beta chain) was retrieved from a study of blood T cell repertoires in COVID-19. This CDR3 comprises 15 residues. Germline V lookup: CDR1 GTSNPN, CDR2 SVGIG (reference sequence). The V end was cut by 1 base, the J end by 0 bases, with 13 bases between. Data came from immunoSEQ multiplex PCR; TCRdb stores just in-frame clones and leaves some out. The table shows around 170,000 clones, with just under 80% occurring only once. The origin of this receptor is a man in his 70s with active or convalescent COVID-19. Sequencing was done on a sample of peripheral blood. This chain links TRBV30 with TRBJ2-7; D is unclear. This CDR3 reads CAWSAPPGNSYEQYF. The CDR3 DNA sequence: TGTGCCTGGAGTGCCCCCCCGGGTAACTCCTACGAGCAGTACTTC.